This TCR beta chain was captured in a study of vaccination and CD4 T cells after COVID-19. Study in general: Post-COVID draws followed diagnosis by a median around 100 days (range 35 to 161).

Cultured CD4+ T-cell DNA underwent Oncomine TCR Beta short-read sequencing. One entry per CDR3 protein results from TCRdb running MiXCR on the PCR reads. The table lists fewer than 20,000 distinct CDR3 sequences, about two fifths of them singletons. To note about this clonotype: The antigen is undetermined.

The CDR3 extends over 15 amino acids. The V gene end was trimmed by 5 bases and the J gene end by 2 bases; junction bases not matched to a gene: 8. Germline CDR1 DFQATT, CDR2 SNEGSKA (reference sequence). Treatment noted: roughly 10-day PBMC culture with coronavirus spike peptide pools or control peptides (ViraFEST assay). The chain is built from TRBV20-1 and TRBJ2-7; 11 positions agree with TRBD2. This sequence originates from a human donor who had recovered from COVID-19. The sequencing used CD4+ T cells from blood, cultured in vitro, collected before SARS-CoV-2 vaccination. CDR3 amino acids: CSAGAGTSGTYEQYF. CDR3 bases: TGCAGTGCTGGGGCCGGGACTAGCGGTACCTACGAGCAGTACTTC.